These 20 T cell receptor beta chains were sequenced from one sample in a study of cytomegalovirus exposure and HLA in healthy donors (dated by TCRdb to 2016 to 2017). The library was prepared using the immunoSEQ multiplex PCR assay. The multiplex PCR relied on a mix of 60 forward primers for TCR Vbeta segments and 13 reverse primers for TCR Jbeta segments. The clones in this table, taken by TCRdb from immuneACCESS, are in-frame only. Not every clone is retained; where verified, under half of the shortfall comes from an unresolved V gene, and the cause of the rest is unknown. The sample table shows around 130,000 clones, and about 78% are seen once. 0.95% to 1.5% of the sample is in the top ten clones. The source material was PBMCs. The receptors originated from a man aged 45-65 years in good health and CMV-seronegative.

This CDR3 is CASSWGAGAMNTEAFF. Here the CDR3 DNA reads TGCGCCAGCAGCTGGGGCGCAGGGGCCATGAACACTGAAGCTTTCTTT. The rearrangement joins TRBV5-1 to TRBJ1-1, with D tentatively TRBD1 (6 bases). Trimming left V 3 bases short and J 0 bases short, with 15 bases between. CDR1 is SGHRS, CDR2 YFSETQ, per germline. This CDR3 has 16 residues.

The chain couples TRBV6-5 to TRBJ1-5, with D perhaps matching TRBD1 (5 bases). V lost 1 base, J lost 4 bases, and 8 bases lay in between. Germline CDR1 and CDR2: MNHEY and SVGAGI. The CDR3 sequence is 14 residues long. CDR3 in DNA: TGTGCCAGCAGTTACTTGGGGCCTAATCAGCCCCAGCATTTT. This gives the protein CASSYLGPNQPQHF.

This CDR3 reads CASSLRGYSYEQYF. The CDR3 DNA reads TGTGCCAGCAGTTTAAGAGGTTACTCCTACGAGCAGTACTTC. The J gene is TRBJ2-7, the V gene TRBV27; no clear D gene. Between the trimmed V and J ends, which lost 2 bases and 0 bases, there was a span of 8 bases. From germline, CDR1 is MNHEY and CDR2 SMNVEV (reference sequence). The CDR3 runs to 14 residues.

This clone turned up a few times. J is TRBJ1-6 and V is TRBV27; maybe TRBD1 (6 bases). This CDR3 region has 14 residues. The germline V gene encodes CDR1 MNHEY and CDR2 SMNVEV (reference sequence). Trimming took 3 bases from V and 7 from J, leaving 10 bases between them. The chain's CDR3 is CASSFWGRNSPLHF. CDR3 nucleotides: TGTGCCAGCAGTTTTTGGGGGCGGAATTCACCCCTCCACTTT.

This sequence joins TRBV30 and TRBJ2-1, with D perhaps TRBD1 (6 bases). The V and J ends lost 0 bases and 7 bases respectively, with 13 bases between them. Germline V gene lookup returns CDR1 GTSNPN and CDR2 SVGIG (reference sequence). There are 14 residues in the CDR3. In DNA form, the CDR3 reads TGTGCCTGGAGTGTTTCACAGGGAAAAAATGAGCAGTTCTTC. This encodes CAWSVSQGKNEQFF.

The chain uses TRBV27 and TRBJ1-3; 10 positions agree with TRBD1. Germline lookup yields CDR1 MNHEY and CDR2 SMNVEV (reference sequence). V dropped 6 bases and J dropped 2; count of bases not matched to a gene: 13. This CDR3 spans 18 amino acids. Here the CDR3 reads CASSPSVWDRGAGNTIYF. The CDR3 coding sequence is TGTGCCAGCAGCCCATCGGTTTGGGACAGGGGTGCTGGAAACACCATATATTTT.

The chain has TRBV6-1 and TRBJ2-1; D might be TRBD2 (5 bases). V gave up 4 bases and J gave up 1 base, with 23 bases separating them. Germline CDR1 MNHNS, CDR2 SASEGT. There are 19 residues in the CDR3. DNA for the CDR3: TGTGCCAGCAGTGCAAAGGTACGGTGGGGAGCCTATTCCTACAATGAGCAGTTCTTC. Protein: CASSAKVRWGAYSYNEQFF.

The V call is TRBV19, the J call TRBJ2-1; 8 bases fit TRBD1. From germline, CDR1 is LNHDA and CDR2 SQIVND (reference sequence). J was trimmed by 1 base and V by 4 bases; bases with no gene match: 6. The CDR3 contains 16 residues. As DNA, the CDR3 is TGTGCCAGTAGTAAGGGCGGGACAGGATCCTACAATGAGCAGTTCTTC. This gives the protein CASSKGGTGSYNEQFF.

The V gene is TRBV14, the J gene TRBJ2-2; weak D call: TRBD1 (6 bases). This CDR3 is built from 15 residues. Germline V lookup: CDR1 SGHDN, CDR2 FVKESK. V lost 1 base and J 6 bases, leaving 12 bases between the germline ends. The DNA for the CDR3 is TGTGCCAGCAGCCAAGCAGGGGACGGCGCCGGGGAGCTGTTTTTT. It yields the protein CASSQAGDGAGELFF. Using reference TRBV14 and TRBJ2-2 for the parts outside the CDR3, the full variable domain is EAGVTQFPSHSVIEKGQTVTLRCDPISGHDNLYWYRRVMGKEIKFLLHFVKESKQDESGMPNNRFLAERTGGTYSTLKVQPAELEDSGVYFCASSQAGDGAGELFFGEGSRLTVL.

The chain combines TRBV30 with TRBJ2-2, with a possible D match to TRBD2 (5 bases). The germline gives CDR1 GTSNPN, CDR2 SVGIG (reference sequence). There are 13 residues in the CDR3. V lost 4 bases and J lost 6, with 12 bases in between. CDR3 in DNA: TGTGCCTGGAAGAGAGGGAATTCCGGGGAGCTGTTTTTT. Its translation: CAWKRGNSGELFF.

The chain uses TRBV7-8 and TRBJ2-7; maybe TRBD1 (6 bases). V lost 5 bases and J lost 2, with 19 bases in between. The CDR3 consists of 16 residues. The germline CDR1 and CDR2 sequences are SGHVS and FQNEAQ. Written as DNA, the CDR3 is TGTGCCAGCAGCCCGAGGGCATCAGGGGATCCCTACGAGCAGTACTTC. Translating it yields CASSPRASGDPYEQYF.

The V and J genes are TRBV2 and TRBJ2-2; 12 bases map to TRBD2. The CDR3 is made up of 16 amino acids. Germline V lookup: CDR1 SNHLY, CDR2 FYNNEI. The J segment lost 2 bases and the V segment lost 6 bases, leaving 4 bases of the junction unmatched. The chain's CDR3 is CASRELAGGNTGELFF. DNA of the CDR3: TGTGCCAGCAGGGAACTAGCGGGAGGAAACACCGGGGAGCTGTTTTTT.

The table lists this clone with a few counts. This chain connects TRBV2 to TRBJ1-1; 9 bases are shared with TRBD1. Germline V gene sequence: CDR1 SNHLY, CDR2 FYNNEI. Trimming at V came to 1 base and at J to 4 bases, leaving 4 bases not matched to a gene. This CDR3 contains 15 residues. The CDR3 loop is CASSEGGQGSTEAFF. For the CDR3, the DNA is TGTGCCAGCAGTGAAGGGGGACAGGGCTCCACTGAAGCTTTCTTT.

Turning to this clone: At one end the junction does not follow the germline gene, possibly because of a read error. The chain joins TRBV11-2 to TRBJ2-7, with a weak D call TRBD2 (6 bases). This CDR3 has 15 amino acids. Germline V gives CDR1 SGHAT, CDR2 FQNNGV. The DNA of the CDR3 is TGTGCCAGCAGCCTAGAGGCTAGCGCGTCCTACGAGCAGTACTTC. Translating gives CASSLEASASYEQYF.

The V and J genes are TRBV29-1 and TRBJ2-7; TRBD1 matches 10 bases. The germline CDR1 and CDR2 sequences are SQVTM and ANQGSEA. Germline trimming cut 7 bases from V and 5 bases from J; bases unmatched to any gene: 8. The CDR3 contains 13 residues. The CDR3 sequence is CSAMGTGADEQYF. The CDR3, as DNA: TGCAGCGCCATGGGGACAGGGGCGGACGAGCAGTACTTC.

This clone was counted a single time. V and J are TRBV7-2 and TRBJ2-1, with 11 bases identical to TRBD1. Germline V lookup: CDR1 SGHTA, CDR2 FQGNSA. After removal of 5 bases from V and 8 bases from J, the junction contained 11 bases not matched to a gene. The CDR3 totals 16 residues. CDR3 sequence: CASSRGQGELRDEQFF. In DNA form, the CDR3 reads TGTGCCAGCAGCAGGGGACAGGGGGAGCTGCGCGATGAGCAGTTCTTC.

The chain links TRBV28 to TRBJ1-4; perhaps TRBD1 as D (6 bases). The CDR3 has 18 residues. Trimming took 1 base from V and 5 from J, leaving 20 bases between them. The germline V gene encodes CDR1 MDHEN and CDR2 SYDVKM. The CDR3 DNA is TGTGCCAGCAGTTTATCAGGCCTCTATCAGGGGCTAAATGAAAAACTGTTTTTT. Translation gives CASSLSGLYQGLNEKLFF.

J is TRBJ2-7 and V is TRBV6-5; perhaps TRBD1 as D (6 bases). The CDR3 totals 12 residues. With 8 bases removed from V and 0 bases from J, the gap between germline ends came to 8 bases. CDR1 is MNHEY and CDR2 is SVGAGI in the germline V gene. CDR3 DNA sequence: TGTGCCAGCGGACAGAGCTCCTACGAGCAGTACTTC. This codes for CASGQSSYEQYF.

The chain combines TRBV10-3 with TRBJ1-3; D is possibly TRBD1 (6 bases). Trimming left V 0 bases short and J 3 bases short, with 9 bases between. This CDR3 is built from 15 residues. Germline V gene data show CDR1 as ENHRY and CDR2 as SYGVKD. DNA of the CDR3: TGTGCCATCAGTGAGTCTGGCAGGGGTGGAAACACCATATATTTT. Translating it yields CAISESGRGGNTIYF.

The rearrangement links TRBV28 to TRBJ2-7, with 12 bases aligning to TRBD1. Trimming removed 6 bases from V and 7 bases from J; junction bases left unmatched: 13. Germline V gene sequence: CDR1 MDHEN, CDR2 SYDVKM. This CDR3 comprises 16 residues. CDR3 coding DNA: TGTGCCAGCAGCCCCTCTCCGGGACAGGGGGCTATGGAGCAGTACTTC. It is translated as CASSPSPGQGAMEQYF.